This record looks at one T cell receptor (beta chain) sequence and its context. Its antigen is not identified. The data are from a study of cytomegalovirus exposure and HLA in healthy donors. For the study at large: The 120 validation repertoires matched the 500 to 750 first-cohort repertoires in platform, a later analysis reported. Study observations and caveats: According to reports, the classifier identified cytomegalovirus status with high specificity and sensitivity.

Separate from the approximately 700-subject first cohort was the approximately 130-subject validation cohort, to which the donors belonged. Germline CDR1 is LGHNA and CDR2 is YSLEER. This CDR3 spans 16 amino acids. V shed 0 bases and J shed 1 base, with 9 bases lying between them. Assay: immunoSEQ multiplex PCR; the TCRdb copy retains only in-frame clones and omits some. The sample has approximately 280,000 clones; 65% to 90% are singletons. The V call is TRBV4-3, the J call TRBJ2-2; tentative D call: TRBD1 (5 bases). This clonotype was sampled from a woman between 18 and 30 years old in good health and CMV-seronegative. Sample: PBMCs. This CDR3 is CASSQERGRNTGELFF. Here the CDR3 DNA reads TGCGCCAGCAGCCAAGAAAGGGGTAGGAACACCGGGGAGCTGTTTTTT.